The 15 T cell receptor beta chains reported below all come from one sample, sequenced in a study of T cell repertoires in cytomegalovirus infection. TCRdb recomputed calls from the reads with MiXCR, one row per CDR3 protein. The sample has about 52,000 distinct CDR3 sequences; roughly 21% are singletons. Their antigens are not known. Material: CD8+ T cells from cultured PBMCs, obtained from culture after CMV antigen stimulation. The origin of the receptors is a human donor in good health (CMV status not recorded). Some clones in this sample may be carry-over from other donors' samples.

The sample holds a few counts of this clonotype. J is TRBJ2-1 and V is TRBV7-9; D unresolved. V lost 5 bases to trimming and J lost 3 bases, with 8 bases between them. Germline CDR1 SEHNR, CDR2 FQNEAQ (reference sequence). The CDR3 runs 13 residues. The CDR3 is CASSHGSYNEQFF. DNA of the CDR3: TGTGCCAGCAGCCATGGCAGCTACAATGAGCAGTTCTTC.

The CDR3 protein is CASTGKDSNQPQHF. The CDR3 DNA sequence: TGCGCCAGCACGGGTAAGGATAGCAATCAGCCCCAGCATTTT. The chain links TRBV10-2 to TRBJ1-5; D call uncertain. This CDR3 region has 14 residues. Trimming stripped 7 bases from V and 0 bases from J, with 10 bases between. Germline loops: CDR1 WSHSY, CDR2 SAAADI.

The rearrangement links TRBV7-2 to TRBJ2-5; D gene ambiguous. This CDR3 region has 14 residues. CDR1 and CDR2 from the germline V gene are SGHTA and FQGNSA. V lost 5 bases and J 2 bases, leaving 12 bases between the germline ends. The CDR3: CASSEDPRQETQYF. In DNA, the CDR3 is TGTGCCAGCAGCGAGGACCCAAGGCAAGAGACCCAGTACTTC.

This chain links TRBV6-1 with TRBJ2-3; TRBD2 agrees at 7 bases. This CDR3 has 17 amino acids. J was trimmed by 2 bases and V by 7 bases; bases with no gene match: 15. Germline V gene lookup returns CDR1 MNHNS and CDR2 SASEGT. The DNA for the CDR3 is TGTGCCAGCACCGAATATGGCACGGGGGGACCCACAGATACGCAGTATTTT. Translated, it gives CASTEYGTGGPTDTQYF.

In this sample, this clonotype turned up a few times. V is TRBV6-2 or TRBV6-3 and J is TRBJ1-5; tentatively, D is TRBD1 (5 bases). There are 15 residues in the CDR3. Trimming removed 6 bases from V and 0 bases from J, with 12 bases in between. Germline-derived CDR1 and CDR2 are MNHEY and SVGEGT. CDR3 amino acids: CASRGGDYSNQPQHF. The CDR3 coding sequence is TGTGCCAGCAGAGGTGGGGACTATAGCAATCAGCCCCAGCATTTT.

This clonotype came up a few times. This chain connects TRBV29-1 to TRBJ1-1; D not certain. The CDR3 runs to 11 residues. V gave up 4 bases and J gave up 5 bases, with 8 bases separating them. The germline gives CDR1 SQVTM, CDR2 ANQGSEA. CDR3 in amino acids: CSVGGRTEAFF. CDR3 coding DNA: TGCAGCGTTGGCGGTAGGACTGAAGCTTTCTTT.

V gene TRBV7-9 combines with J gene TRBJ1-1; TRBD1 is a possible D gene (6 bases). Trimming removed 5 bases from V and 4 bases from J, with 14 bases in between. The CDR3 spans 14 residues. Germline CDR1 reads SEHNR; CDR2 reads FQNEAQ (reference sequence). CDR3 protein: CASSPQGEGTEAFF. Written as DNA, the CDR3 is TGTGCCAGCAGCCCACAGGGTGAGGGCACTGAAGCTTTCTTT.

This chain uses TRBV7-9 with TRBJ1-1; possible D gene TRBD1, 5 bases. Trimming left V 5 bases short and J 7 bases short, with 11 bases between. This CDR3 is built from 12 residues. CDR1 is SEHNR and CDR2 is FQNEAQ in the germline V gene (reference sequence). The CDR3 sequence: CASSHGHSEAFF. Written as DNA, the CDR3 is TGTGCCAGCAGCCACGGACATAGTGAAGCTTTCTTT.

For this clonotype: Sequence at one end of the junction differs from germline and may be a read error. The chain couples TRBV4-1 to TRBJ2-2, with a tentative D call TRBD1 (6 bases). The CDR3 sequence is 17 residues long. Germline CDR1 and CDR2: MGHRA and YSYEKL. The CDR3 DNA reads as TGCGCCAGCAGCCAGGACAGTTTGGGGCTATACACCAGGGAGCTGTTTTTT. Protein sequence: CASSQDSLGLYTRELFF.

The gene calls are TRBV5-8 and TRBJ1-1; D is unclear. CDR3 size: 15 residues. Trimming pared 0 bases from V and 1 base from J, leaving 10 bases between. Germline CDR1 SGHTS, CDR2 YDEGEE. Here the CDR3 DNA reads TGTGCCAGCAGCTTGGGGGCAGGAAAGAACACTGAAGCTTTCTTT. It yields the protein CASSLGAGKNTEAFF.

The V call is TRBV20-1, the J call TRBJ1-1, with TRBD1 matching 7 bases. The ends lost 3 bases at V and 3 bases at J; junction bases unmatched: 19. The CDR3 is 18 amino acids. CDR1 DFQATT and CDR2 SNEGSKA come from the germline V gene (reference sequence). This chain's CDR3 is CSASFPSARGQPYTEAFF. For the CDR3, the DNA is TGCAGTGCTAGCTTTCCATCGGCAAGGGGACAGCCCTACACTGAAGCTTTCTTT.

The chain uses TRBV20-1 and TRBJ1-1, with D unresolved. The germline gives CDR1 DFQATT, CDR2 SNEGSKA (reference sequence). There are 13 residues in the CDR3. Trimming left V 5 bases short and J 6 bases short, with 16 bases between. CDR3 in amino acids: CSAVGPRRAEAFF. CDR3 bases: TGCAGTGCTGTTGGACCCCGGAGGGCTGAAGCTTTCTTT.

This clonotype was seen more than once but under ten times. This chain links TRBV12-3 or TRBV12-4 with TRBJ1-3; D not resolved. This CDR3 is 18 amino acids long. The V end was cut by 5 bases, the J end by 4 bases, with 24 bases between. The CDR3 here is CASSTPHDLERGGNTIYF. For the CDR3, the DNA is TGTGCCAGCAGTACCCCACATGACCTAGAGAGAGGAGGAAACACCATATATTTT.

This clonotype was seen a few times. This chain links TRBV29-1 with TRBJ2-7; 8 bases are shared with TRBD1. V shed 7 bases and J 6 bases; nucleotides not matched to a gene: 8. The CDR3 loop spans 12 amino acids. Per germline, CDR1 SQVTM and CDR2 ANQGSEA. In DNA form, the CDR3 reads TGCAGCGGGAAGGGACAGGTGGGCGAGCAGTACTTC. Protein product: CSGKGQVGEQYF.

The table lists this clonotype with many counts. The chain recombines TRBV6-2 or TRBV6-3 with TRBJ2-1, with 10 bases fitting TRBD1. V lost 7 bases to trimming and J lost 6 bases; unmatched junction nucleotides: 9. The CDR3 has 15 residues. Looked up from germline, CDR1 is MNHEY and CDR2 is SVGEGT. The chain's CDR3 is CASTHGQGEINEQFF. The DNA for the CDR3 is TGTGCCAGCACCCATGGACAGGGGGAAATCAATGAGCAGTTCTTC.